Below, 10 T cell receptor beta chains from the same sample are listed, as sequenced in a study of T cells in localized non-small cell lung cancer. Sequencing used immunoSEQ multiplex PCR; TCRdb keeps in-frame clones, though not all of them. The top ten clones hold more than 20% of a sample with 14,000 to 15,000 clones, roughly 85% of them seen once. The specimen was peripheral blood, collected before any cancer treatment. Receptors originate from a female donor at least 60 years old with stage I squamous cell lung carcinoma.

V gene TRBV7-2 combines with J gene TRBJ1-1; D remains unclear. The length of the CDR3 is 17 residues. In germline, CDR1 is SGHTA, CDR2 FQGNSA. The V end lost 5 bases, the J end lost 1 base, and 20 bases lay between the germline ends. CDR3 in amino acids: CASSQFRGPRTNTEAFF. CDR3 DNA: TGTGCCAGCAGCCAATTCCGTGGACCCAGAACGAACACTGAAGCTTTCTTT.

The rearrangement links TRBV5-4 to TRBJ2-4, with no clear D. The CDR3 is 14 amino acids. Germline V gives CDR1 SGHNT, CDR2 YYREEE (reference sequence). V was pared by 4 bases and J by 4 bases, with 12 bases between. As DNA, the CDR3 is TGTGCCAGCAGCCTCCCCCAGGATAAAAACATTCAGTACTTC. As protein: CASSLPQDKNIQYF.

The V call is TRBV5-5, the J call TRBJ2-7; the D is unclear. V gave up 0 bases and J gave up 2 bases, with 15 bases separating them. The CDR3 is made up of 16 amino acids. Germline-derived CDR1 and CDR2 are SGHKS and YYEKEE (reference sequence). DNA for the CDR3: TGTGCCAGCAGCTTGGGAGCTCGCCCGACCACCTACGAGCAGTACTTC. This translates into CASSLGARPTTYEQYF.

The V and J genes are TRBV4-2 and TRBJ2-2; TRBD2 is a possible D gene (6 bases). The CDR3 loop spans 16 amino acids. Germline CDR1 and CDR2: LGHNA and YNFKEQ. V lost 1 base, J lost 1 base, and 10 bases lay in between. The CDR3 sequence: CASSQAAGWNTGELFF. The CDR3 DNA follows: TGTGCCAGCAGCCAAGCGGCGGGGTGGAACACCGGGGAGCTGTTTTTT.

The CDR3 bases are TGTGCCAGCAGCCCCCAGGGGGGCCCCTACAATGAGCAGTTCTTC. Translation gives CASSPQGGPYNEQFF. The chain couples TRBV11-3 to TRBJ2-1; D possibly corresponds to TRBD1 (7 bases). Germline V gene data show CDR1 as SGHNT and CDR2 as YENEEA. The CDR3 is 15 amino acids. The V gene lost 5 bases and the J gene lost 2 bases, with 13 bases spanning the gap.

The chain employs TRBV6-6 and TRBJ2-3; no firm D call. CDR1 is MNHNY, CDR2 SVGAGI, per germline (reference sequence). The CDR3 covers 12 residues. The V end lost 7 bases, the J end lost 2 bases, and 7 bases lay between the germline ends. CDR3 in DNA: TGTGCCAGCATAGGCTTCACAGATACGCAGTATTTT. Protein sequence: CASIGFTDTQYF.

The genes are TRBV28 and TRBJ1-1, with TRBD1 identical over 10 bases. The CDR3 is 18 residues long. Trimming took 3 bases from V and 11 from J; bases not matched to a gene: 21. The germline V gene encodes CDR1 MDHEN and CDR2 SYDVKM. The CDR3, as DNA: TGTGCCAGCAGTTTTCCTACCGGGACAGGGGACCACTTCGGTGGGGCTTTCTTT. It encodes CASSFPTGTGDHFGGAFF.

For the CDR3, the DNA is TGTGCCAGCAGTTTACTGGGCTTCTCGGGCTACACCTTC. It translates to CASSLLGFSGYTF. V gene TRBV28 combines with J gene TRBJ1-2; D not resolved. V was trimmed by 2 bases and J by 8 bases, leaving 12 bases between them. This CDR3 is 13 amino acids long. Per the germline V gene, CDR1 is MDHEN and CDR2 is SYDVKM.

This chain uses TRBV5-1 with TRBJ2-1, with D possibly being TRBD2 (6 bases). The V and J ends lost 3 bases and 7 bases respectively, with 8 bases between them. The CDR3 is 12 amino acids. The germline gives CDR1 SGHRS, CDR2 YFSETQ. The CDR3 sequence: CASSSEGNEQFF. The DNA of the CDR3 is TGCGCCAGCAGCTCGGAGGGGAATGAGCAGTTCTTC.

CDR3 nucleotide sequence: TGCAGCGTCACAAAAGGGGACCGAGAAGCTTTCTTT. Translation: CSVTKGDREAFF. The rearrangement joins TRBV29-1 to TRBJ1-1; D is possibly TRBD1 (5 bases). Germline CDR1 reads SQVTM; CDR2 reads ANQGSEA. V lost 6 bases and J 8 bases, leaving 16 bases between the germline ends. This CDR3 comprises 12 residues.